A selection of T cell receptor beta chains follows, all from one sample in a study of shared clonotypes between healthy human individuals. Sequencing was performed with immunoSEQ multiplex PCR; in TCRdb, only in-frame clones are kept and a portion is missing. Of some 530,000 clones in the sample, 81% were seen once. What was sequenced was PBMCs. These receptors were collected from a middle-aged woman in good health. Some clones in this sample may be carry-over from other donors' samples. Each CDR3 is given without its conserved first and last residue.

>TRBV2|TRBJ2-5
ASNLDRRGGKTQY
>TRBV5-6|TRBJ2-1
ASSLNTYNEQF
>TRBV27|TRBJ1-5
ASGTAPQPQH
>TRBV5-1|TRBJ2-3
ASRHGLGGSTDTQY
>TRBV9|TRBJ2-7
ASSVGQDLSEQY
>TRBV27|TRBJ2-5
ASRLQGRETQY
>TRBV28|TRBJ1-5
ASIGSFGGVSNQPQH
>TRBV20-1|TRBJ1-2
SATGDYGYT
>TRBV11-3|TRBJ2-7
ASSYARDGIYEQY
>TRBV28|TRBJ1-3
ANTSSGDTIY
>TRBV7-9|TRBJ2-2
ASSLAGTDNTGELF
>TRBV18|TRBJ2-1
ASSRVLAGGPESYNEQF
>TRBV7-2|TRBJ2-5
ASSLGTSGRTAGTQY
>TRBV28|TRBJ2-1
ASSQPGLAGLYNEQF
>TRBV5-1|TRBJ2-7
ASSLEWGRN
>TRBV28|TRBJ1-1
ASSFGSGRLNTEAF
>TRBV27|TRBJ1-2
ASRRTGGVGYT
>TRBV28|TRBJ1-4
ASSFPYGVPSTNEKLF
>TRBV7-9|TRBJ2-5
ASSFVGETQY
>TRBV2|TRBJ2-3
ASSRLAGVDTQY
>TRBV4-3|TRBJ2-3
ASSQQGITSTDTQY
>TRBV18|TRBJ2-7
ASSPRLDRIVVNEQY
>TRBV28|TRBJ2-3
ASPPSGNTPDTQY
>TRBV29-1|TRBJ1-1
SVGPDTNTEAF
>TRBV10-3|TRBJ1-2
ASSPSPNYGYT
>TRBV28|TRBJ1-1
ASSSSLGVWDTEAF
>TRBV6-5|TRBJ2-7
ASVPSGKRSHEQY
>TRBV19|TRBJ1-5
ASSFPTGHLIAPQH
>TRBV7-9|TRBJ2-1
ASSPQFDTRRNEQF
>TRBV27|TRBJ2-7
ASSGGLAVYEQY
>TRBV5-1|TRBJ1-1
ASRRSGRENTEAF
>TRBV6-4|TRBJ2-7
ASSPFGQSSSYEQY
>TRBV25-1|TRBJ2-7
ASSDVTSGRFYEQY